This T cell receptor gamma chain stems from a study of human gamma delta and Vdelta1 T cells. Whole-study findings and limits: Acute myeloid leukemia was reportedly broadly targeted by polyclonal Delta One T cells.

TCRdb applied CATT to the PCR reads for clone calling. The sample yields over 4,000 gamma-chain clones, around 33% seen once. This clone was seen only once. Its specificity is not known. There are 14 residues in the CDR3. V dropped 2 bases and J dropped 3; count of bases not matched to a gene: 7. The germline gives CDR1 VENAVY, CDR2 YDSYNSRV. The rearrangement joins TRGV8 to TRGJ1 or TRGJ2. This clonotype was sampled from a human donor in good health. Sequenced input: Vdelta1 gamma-delta T cells from blood grown in culture (DOT cells). CDR3 in amino acids: CATWDNPFYYKKLF. The CDR3, as DNA: TGTGCCACCTGGGATAACCCCTTTTATTATAAGAAACTCTTT.